This T cell receptor (beta chain) was captured in a study of spatial heterogeneity in lung cancer. Study-level information: Sequences of the beta chain were consistently detected in greater numbers than alpha-chain sequences.

The CDR3 has 14 amino acids. The germline V gene encodes CDR1 SGHAT and CDR2 FQDESV (reference sequence). The ends were cut back, 4 bases at V and 0 bases at J, with 9 bases in the middle. Using its own MiXCR run on the 5' RACE reads, TCRdb lists one record per CDR3 protein. The sample contains 95,000 to 130,000 distinct CDR3 sequences, more than 10% of which appear only once. The table lists this clonotype with a few counts. Time point defined: blood at routine non-recurrence follow-up after resection. Frozen PBMC, nontumor lung or tumor provided whole RNA, which was sequenced unsorted. The specimen was PBMCs, collected at follow-up. This TCR came from a male donor with early-stage non-small cell lung cancer. The rearrangement links TRBV11-1 to TRBJ2-5, with D possibly TRBD1 on 6 matching bases. As DNA, the CDR3 is TGTGCCAGCAGCTACGACAGGTACCAAGAGACCCAGTACTTC. As protein: CASSYDRYQETQYF.